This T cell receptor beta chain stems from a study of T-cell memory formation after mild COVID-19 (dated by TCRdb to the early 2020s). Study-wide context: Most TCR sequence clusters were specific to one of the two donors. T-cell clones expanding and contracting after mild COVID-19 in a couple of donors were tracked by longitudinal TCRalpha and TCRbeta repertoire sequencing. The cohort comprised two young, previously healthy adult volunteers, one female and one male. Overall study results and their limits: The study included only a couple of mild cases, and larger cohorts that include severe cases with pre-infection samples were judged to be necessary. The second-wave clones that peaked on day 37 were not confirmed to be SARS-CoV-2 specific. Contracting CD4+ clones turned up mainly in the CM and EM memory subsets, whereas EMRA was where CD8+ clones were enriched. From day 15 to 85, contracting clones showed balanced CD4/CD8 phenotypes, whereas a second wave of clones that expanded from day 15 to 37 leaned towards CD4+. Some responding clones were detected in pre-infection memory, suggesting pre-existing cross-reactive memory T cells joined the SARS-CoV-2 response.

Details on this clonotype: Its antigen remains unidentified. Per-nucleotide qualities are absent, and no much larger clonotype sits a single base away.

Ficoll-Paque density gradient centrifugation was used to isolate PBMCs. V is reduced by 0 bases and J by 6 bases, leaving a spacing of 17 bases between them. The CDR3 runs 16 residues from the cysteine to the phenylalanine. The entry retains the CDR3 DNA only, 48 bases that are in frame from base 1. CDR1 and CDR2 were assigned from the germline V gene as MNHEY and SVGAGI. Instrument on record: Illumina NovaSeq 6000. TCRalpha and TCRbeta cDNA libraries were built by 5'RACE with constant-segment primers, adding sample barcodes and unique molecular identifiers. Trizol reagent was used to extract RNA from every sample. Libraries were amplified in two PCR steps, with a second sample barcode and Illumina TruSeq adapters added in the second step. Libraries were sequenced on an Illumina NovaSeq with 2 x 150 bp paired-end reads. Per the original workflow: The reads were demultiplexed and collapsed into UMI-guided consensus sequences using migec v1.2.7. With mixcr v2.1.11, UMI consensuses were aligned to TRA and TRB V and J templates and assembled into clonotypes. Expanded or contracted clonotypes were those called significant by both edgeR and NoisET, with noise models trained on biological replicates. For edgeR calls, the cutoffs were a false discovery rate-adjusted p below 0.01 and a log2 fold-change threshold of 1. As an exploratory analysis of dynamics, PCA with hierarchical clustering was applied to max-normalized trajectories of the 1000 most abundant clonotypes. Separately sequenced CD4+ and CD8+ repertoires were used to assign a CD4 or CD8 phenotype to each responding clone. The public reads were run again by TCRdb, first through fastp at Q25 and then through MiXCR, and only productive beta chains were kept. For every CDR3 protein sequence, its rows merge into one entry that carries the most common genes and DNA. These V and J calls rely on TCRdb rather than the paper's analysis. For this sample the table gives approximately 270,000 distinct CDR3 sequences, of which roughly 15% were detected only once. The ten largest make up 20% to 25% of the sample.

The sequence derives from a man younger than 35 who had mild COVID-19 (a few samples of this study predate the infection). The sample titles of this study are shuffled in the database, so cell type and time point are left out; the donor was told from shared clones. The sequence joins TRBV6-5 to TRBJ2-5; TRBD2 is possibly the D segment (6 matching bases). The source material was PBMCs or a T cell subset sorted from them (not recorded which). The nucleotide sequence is TGTGCCAGCAGTTACTCGACCGCGGGGTGGGAAAAGACCCAGTACTTC. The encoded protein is CASSYSTAGWEKTQYF.